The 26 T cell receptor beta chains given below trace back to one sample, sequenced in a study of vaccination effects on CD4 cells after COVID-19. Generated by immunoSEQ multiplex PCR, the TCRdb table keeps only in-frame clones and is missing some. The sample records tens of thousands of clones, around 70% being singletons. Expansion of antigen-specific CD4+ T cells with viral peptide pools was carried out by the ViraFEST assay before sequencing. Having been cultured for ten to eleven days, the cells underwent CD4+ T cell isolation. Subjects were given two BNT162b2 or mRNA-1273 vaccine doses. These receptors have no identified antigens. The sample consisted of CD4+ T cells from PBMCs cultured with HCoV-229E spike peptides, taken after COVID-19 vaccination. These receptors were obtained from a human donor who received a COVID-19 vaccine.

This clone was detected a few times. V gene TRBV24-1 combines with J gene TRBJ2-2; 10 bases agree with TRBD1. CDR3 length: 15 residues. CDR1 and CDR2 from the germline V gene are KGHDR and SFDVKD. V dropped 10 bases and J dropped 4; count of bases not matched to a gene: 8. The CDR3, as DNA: TGTGCCACGACTCGACAGGGGGCTGTCACCGGGGAGCTGTTTTTT. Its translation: CATTRQGAVTGELFF.

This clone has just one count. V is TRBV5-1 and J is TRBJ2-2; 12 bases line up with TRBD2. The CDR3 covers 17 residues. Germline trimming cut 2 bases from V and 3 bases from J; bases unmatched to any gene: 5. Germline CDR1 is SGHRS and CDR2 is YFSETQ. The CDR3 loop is CASSFLAGGPDTGELFF. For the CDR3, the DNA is TGCGCCAGCAGCTTCCTAGCGGGGGGGCCAGACACCGGGGAGCTGTTTTTT.

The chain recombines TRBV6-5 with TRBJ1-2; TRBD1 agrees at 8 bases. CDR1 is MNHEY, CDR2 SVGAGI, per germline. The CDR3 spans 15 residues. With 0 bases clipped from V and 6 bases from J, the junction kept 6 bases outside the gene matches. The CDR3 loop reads CASSYSTAGGNGYTF. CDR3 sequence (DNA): TGTGCCAGCAGTTACTCGACGGCAGGGGGCAATGGCTACACCTTC.

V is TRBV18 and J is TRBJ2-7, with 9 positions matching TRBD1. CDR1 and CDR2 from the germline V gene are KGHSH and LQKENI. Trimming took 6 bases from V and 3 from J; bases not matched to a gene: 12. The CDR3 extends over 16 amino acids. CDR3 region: CASSAQGTGNNYEQYV. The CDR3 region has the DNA TGTGCCAGCTCCGCGCAGGGGACAGGGAATAACTACGAGCAGTACGTC.

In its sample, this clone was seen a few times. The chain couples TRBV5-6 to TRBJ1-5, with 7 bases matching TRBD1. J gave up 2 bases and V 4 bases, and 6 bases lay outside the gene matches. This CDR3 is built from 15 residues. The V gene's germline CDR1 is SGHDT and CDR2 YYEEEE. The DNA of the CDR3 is TGTGCCAGCAGCCAAGGGGGCAGGGGCAATCAGCCCCAGCATTTT. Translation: CASSQGGRGNQPQHF.

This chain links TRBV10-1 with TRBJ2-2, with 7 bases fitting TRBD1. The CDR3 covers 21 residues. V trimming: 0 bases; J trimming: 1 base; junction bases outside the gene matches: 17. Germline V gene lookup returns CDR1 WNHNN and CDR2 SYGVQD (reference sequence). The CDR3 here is CASSESSGGTATYLNTGELFF. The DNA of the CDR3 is TGCGCCAGCAGTGAGTCCTCTGGTGGGACAGCCACGTATTTGAACACCGGGGAGCTGTTTTTT.

CDR3 sequence reads: CASGPSMNTEAFF. The CDR3 nucleotides read TGTGCCAGCGGACCTTCCATGAACACTGAAGCTTTCTTT. The chain couples TRBV18 to TRBJ1-1; no reliable D call. CDR1 is KGHSH and CDR2 is LQKENI in the germline V gene. V gave up 8 bases and J gave up 0 bases, with 10 bases separating them. The CDR3 spans 13 residues.

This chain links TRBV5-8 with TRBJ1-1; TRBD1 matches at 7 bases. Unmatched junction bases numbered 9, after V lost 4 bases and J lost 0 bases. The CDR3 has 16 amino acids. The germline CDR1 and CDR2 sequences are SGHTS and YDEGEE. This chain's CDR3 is CASSGVWTGMNTEAFF. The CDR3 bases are TGTGCCAGCAGCGGGGTCTGGACAGGAATGAACACTGAAGCTTTCTTT.

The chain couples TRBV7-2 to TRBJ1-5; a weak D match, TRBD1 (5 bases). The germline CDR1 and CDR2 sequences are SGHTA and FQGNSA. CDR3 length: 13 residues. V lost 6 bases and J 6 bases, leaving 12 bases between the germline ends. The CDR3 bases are TGTGCCAGCAGTGCCGGACACGGTCAGCCCCAGCATTTT. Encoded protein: CASSAGHGQPQHF.

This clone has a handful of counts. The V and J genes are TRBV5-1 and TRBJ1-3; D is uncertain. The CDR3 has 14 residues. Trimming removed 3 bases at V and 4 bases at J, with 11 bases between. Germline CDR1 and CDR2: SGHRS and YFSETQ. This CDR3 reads CASSSEGYGNTIYF. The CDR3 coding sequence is TGCGCCAGCAGCTCGGAAGGGTACGGAAACACCATATATTTT.

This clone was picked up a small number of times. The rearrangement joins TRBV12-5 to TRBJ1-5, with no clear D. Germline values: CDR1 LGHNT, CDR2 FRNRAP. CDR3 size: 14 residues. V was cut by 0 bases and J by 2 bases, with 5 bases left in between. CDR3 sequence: CASGLVGGNQPQHF. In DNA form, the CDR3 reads TGTGCTAGTGGTTTGGTTGGGGGCAATCAGCCCCAGCATTTT. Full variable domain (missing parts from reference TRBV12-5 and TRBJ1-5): DARVTQTPRHKVTEMGQEVTMRCQPILGHNTVFWYRQTMMQGLELLAYFRNRAPLDDSGMPKDRFSAEMPDATLATLKIQPSEPRDSAVYFCASGLVGGNQPQHFGDGTRLSIL.

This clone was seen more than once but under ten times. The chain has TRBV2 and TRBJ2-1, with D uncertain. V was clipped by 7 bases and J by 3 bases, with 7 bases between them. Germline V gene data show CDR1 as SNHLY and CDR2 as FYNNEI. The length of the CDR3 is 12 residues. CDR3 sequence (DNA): TGTGCCAGCAAGACCGACTACAATGAGCAGTTCTTC. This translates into CASKTDYNEQFF.

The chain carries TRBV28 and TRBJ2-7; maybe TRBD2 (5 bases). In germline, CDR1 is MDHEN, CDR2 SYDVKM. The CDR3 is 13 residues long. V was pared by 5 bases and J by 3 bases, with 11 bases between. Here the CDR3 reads CASSPLGDYEQYV. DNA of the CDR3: TGTGCCAGCAGTCCGCTCGGGGACTACGAGCAGTACGTC.

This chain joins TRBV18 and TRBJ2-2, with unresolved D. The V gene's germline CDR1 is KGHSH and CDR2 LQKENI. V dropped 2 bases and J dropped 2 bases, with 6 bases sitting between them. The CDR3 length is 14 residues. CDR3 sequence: CASSPYPNTGELFF. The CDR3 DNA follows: TGTGCCAGCTCACCATATCCAAACACCGGGGAGCTGTTTTTT. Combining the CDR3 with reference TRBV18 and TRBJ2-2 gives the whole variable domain NAGVMQNPRHLVRRRGQEARLRCSPMKGHSHVYWYRQLPEEGLKFMVYLQKENIIDESGMPKERFSAEFPKEGPSILRIQQVVRGDSAAYFCASSPYPNTGELFFGEGSRLTVL.

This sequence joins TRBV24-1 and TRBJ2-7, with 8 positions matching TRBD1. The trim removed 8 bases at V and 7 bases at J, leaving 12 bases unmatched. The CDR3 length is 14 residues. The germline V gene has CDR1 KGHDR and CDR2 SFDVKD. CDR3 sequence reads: CATTGQGATGEQYV. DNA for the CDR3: TGTGCCACCACGGGGCAGGGGGCTACAGGGGAGCAGTACGTC.

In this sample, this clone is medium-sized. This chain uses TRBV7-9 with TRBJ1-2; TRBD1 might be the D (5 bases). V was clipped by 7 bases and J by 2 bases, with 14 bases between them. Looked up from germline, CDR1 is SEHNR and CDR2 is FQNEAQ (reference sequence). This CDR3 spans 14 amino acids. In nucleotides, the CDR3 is TGTGCCAGCACCCTTAGTGAGGGGAACTATGGCTACACCTTC. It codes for CASTLSEGNYGYTF.

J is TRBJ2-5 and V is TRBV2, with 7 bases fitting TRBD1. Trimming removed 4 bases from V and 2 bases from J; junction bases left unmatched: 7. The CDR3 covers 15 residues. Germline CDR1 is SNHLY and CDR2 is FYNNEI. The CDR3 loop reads CASSGWGQTQETQYF. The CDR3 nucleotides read TGTGCCAGCAGTGGGTGGGGACAGACTCAAGAGACCCAGTACTTC.

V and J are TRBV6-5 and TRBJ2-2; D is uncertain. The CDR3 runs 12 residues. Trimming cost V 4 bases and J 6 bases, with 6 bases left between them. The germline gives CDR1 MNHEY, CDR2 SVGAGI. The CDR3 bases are TGTGCCAGCAGTTCCACTGCCGGGGAGCTGTTTTTT. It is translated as CASSSTAGELFF.

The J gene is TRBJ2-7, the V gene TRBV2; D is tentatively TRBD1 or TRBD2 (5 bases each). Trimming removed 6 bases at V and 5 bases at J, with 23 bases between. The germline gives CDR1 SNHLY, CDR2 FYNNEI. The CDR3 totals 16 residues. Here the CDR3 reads CASRGYSLLTGHEQYV. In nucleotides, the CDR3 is TGTGCCAGCAGGGGATACAGCCTCCTGACGGGGCACGAGCAGTACGTC.

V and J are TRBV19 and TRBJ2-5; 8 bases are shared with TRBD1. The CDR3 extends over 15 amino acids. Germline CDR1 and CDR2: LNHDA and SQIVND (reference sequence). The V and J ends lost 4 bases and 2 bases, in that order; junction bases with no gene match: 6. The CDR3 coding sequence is TGTGCCAGTAGTAGTCGACAGGGGTTACAAGAGACCCAGTACTTC. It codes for CASSSRQGLQETQYF.

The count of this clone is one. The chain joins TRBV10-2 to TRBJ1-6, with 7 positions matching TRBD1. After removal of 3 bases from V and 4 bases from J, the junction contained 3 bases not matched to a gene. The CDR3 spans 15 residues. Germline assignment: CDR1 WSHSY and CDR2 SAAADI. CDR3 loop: CASSDTGQYNSPLHF. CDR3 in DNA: TGCGCCAGCAGTGATACGGGACAGTATAATTCACCCCTCCACTTT.

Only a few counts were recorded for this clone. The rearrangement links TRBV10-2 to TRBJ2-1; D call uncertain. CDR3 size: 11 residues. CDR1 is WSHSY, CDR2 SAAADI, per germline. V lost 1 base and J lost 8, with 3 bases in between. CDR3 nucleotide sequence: TGCGCCAGCAGTGAGTTAGATGAGCAGTTCTTC. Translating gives CASSELDEQFF.

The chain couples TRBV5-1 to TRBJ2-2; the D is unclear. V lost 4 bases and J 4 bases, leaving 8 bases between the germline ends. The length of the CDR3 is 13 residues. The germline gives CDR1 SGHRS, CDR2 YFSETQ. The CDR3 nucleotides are TGCGCCAGCAGCAGACCTACCACCGGGGAGCTGTTTTTT. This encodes CASSRPTTGELFF.

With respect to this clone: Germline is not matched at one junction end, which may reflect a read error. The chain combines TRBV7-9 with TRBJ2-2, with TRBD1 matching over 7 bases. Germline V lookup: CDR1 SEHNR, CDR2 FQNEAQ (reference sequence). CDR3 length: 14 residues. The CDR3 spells CASSMGQNPGELFF. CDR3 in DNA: TGTGCCAGCAGCATGGGACAGAACCCCGGGGAGCTGTTTTTT.

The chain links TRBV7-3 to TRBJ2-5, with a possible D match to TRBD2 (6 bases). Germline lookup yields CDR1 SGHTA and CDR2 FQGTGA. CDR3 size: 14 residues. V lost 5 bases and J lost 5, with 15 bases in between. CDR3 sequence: CASSRIAGGETQYF. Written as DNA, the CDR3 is TGTGCCAGCAGCCGAATCGCCGGAGGGGAGACCCAGTACTTC. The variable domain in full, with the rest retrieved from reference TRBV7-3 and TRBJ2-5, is GAGVSQTPSNKVTEKGKYVELRCDPISGHTALYWYRQSLGQGPEFLIYFQGTGAADDSGLPNDRFFAVRPEGSVSTLKIQRTERGDSAVYLCASSRIAGGETQYFGPGTRLLVL.

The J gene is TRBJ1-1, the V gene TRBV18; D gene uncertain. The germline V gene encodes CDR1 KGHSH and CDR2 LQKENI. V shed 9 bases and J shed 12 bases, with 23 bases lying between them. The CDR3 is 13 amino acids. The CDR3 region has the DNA TGTGCCAGTTGGGAGAACGGAGGCTCCCCTCCTTTCTTT. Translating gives CASWENGGSPPFF.